A single sample gave rise to the 20 T cell receptor beta chains below, sequenced in a study of blood T cell repertoires in COVID-19. The data were produced by immunoSEQ multiplex PCR, yet TCRdb's version contains in-frame clones alone and is incomplete. The repertoire includes roughly 64,000 clones, approximately 90% of them detected once, and roughly 9.2% sits in the top ten. Input material: peripheral blood. These receptors all come from a woman aged 80 or over with active COVID-19.

The chain combines TRBV6-1 with TRBJ1-4, with 11 bases lining up with TRBD1. The CDR3 is 17 residues long. CDR1 MNHNS and CDR2 SASEGT come from the germline V gene. J gave up 2 bases and V 2 bases, and 4 bases lay outside the gene matches. DNA of the CDR3: TGTGCCAGCAGTGAAAGGGACAGGGGGATCACTAATGAAAAACTGTTTTTT. Its translation: CASSERDRGITNEKLFF.

The V gene is TRBV7-2, the J gene TRBJ2-3; D is unresolved. The V and J ends lost 3 bases and 6 bases respectively, with 10 bases between them. Germline CDR1 SGHTA, CDR2 FQGNSA. This CDR3 has 13 residues. Here the CDR3 reads CASSLSPRDTQYF. CDR3 DNA: TGTGCCAGCAGCTTGTCCCCCAGGGATACGCAGTATTTT.

The chain combines TRBV5-4 with TRBJ2-7, with TRBD1 matching over 9 bases. With 2 bases clipped from V and 0 bases from J, the junction kept 6 bases outside the gene matches. CDR3 size: 16 residues. Germline CDR1 SGHNT, CDR2 YYREEE (reference sequence). This chain's CDR3 is CASSFPGQGSSYEQYF. The CDR3 coding sequence is TGTGCCAGCAGCTTCCCGGGACAGGGAAGCTCCTACGAGCAGTACTTC.

The V gene is TRBV7-8, the J gene TRBJ1-1; D gene uncertain. V lost 4 bases to trimming and J lost 0 bases, with 12 bases between them. This CDR3 has 15 amino acids. CDR1 is SGHVS and CDR2 is FQNEAQ in the germline V gene. The CDR3 sequence: CASSSSAQMNTEAFF. The CDR3 nucleotides read TGTGCCAGCAGCTCCAGCGCACAAATGAACACTGAAGCTTTCTTT.

The chain recombines TRBV2 with TRBJ1-3, with D uncertain. The germline V gene has CDR1 SNHLY and CDR2 FYNNEI. Trimming removed 4 bases from V and 0 bases from J, with 7 bases in between. The CDR3 has 14 residues. The CDR3: CASSVSGSGNTIYF. CDR3 DNA: TGTGCCAGCAGTGTTTCGGGCTCTGGAAACACCATATATTTT.

The J gene is TRBJ2-3, the V gene TRBV6-6; 9 positions match TRBD2. The CDR3 has 16 residues. The J segment lost 1 base and the V segment lost 2 bases, leaving 4 bases of the junction unmatched. CDR1 and CDR2 from the germline V gene are MNHNY and SVGAGI (reference sequence). The CDR3 here is CASSYGAGGGTDTQYF. The CDR3 nucleotides read TGTGCCAGCAGTTACGGCGCGGGGGGGGGCACAGATACGCAGTATTTT.

V and J are TRBV2 and TRBJ2-7; no clear D. The CDR3 is 11 amino acids. From germline, CDR1 is SNHLY and CDR2 FYNNEI. Trimming took 6 bases from V and 6 from J, leaving 9 bases between them. CDR3 in DNA: TGTGCCAGCAGAGTTTTGGCCGAGCAGTACTTC. Translation: CASRVLAEQYF.

The V gene is TRBV3-1 (or the pseudogene TRBV3-2), the J gene TRBJ2-7; TRBD1 might be the D (5 bases). V lost 4 bases and J 0 bases, leaving 7 bases between the germline ends. This CDR3 comprises 13 residues. Germline V gene data show CDR1 as LGHDT and CDR2 as YNNKEL (reference sequence). For the CDR3, the DNA is TGTGCCAGCAGCCCCGACAGCTCCTACGAGCAGTACTTC. This gives the protein CASSPDSSYEQYF.

The rearrangement links TRBV7-2 to TRBJ2-5, with 8 nucleotides matching TRBD1. There are 14 residues in the CDR3. The J segment lost 4 bases and the V segment lost 4 bases, leaving 5 bases of the junction unmatched. Germline V gene sequence: CDR1 SGHTA, CDR2 FQGNSA. CDR3 DNA sequence: TGTGCCAGCAGCTCGACAGGGGTAGCAGAGACCCAGTACTTC. Protein: CASSSTGVAETQYF.

This clone showed up just a few times. This chain uses TRBV6-6 with TRBJ2-7; 8 bases are a match to TRBD1. The germline gives CDR1 MNHNY, CDR2 SVGAGI (reference sequence). V was pared by 6 bases and J by 5 bases, with 9 bases of the junction left unmatched. The CDR3 sequence is 14 residues long. The CDR3 DNA sequence: TGTGCCAGCAGATCCGGGACAGGCCTGAACGAGCAGTACTTC. Residues: CASRSGTGLNEQYF.

The chain uses TRBV27 and TRBJ1-2; no clear D. Germline V gene lookup returns CDR1 MNHEY and CDR2 SMNVEV (reference sequence). V gave up 6 bases and J gave up 3 bases, with 8 bases separating them. This CDR3 region has 12 residues. CDR3 DNA sequence: TGTGCCAGCAGGCAAGGAGACTATGGCTACACCTTC. Encoded protein: CASRQGDYGYTF.

The V call is TRBV4-1, the J call TRBJ1-3, with a possible D match to TRBD1 (5 bases). There are 15 residues in the CDR3. Trimming stripped 0 bases from V and 4 bases from J, with 10 bases between. Looked up from germline, CDR1 is MGHRA and CDR2 is YSYEKL. For the CDR3, the DNA is TGCGCCAGCAGCCAAGACAGGGTTTCGGGAAACACCATATATTTT. Protein product: CASSQDRVSGNTIYF.

The rearrangement joins TRBV6-5 to TRBJ2-7; the match to TRBD2 covers 7 bases. Germline assignment: CDR1 MNHEY and CDR2 SVGAGI. The CDR3 totals 13 residues. Trimming cost V 9 bases and J 5 bases; bases outside gene matches: 10. The CDR3 DNA reads as TGTGCCAGTAGGCCGGGGGGAGGGAACGAGCAGTACGTC. This translates into CASRPGGGNEQYV.

The chain has TRBV24-1 and TRBJ2-3; TRBD2 aligns across 9 bases. V dropped 3 bases and J dropped 0; count of bases not matched to a gene: 9. The CDR3 contains 18 residues. Germline V gives CDR1 KGHDR, CDR2 SFDVKD. DNA for the CDR3: TGTGCCACCAGTGATCCGCTGCCGACTAGCGGCAGCACAGATACGCAGTATTTT. Translation: CATSDPLPTSGSTDTQYF.

The chain joins TRBV19 to TRBJ2-5; 7 bases are a match to TRBD2. Germline values: CDR1 LNHDA, CDR2 SQIVND (reference sequence). This CDR3 is built from 15 residues. The V gene end was trimmed by 1 base and the J gene end by 1 base; junction bases not matched to a gene: 3. DNA of the CDR3: TGTGCCAGTAGTATAGGGGGGGGGATCCAAGAGACCCAGTACTTC. Its translation: CASSIGGGIQETQYF.

The J gene is TRBJ2-2, the V gene TRBV6-5, with D tentatively TRBD2 (5 bases). Germline CDR1 is MNHEY and CDR2 is SVGAGI. V was trimmed by 2 bases and J by 7 bases, leaving 5 bases between them. CDR3 length equals 12 residues. Here the CDR3 reads CASSYRDGELFF. The CDR3 DNA reads as TGTGCCAGCAGTTACCGGGACGGGGAGCTGTTTTTT.

The genes are TRBV7-2 and TRBJ1-3; tentative D call: TRBD1 (6 bases). Trimming removed 5 bases at V and 4 bases at J, with 15 bases between. The CDR3 totals 15 residues. Germline V gene lookup returns CDR1 SGHTA and CDR2 FQGNSA. The CDR3 coding sequence is TGTGCCAGCAGCCCCCGGACAGACCTCGGAAACACCATATATTTT. This gives the protein CASSPRTDLGNTIYF.

The chain recombines TRBV6-5 with TRBJ2-3; D is possibly TRBD1 (8 bases). The V gene lost 6 bases and the J gene lost 5 bases, with 18 bases spanning the gap. Germline V gene sequence: CDR1 MNHEY, CDR2 SVGAGI. CDR3 length: 15 amino acids. The CDR3 coding sequence is TGTGCCAGCAGGGGCCACAGGGGGAGGGGAGATACGCAGTATTTT. Translation: CASRGHRGRGDTQYF.

J is TRBJ2-1 and V is TRBV5-1, with TRBD2 identical over 11 bases. The V and J ends lost 2 bases and 6 bases, in that order; junction bases with no gene match: 4. The CDR3 loop spans 15 amino acids. The V gene's germline CDR1 is SGHRS and CDR2 YFSETQ. CDR3 sequence reads: CASSFAGTSGNEQFF. CDR3 DNA sequence: TGCGCCAGCAGCTTCGCCGGGACTAGCGGCAATGAGCAGTTCTTC.

The CDR3 region has the DNA TGTGCCAGCAGCTTACCCACAGGGGGCCAGCCCCAGCATTTT. Its protein is CASSLPTGGQPQHF. The V gene is TRBV7-2, the J gene TRBJ1-5, with TRBD1 matching 9 bases. Germline values: CDR1 SGHTA, CDR2 FQGNSA. V trimming: 2 bases; J trimming: 7 bases; junction bases outside the gene matches: 3. CDR3 length: 14 amino acids.